This T cell receptor beta chain was captured by sequencing in a study of Tregs in tolerant kidney transplant recipients. Study findings and constraints: The most relevant donor-specific Treg TCRbeta repertoire apparently came from expansion with activated donor B cells. Few patients were studied, so findings need validation in larger groups. Biological reproducibility was not directly addressed in this study.

The data were produced by immunoSEQ multiplex PCR, yet TCRdb's version contains in-frame clones alone and is incomplete. The sample carries some 68,000 clones, 84% recorded once. The CDR3 covers 14 residues. In germline, CDR1 is SGHVS, CDR2 FQNEAQ. The ends lost 5 bases at V and 2 bases at J; junction bases unmatched: 6. Remarks on this clone: The antigen is undetermined.

The chain couples TRBV7-8 to TRBJ2-7; 7 positions match TRBD1. Sequenced material: CD4+ T cells from blood. This TCR derives from a human donor in good health. The CDR3 loop is CASSPRTGAYEQYF. Written as DNA, the CDR3 is TGTGCCAGCAGCCCCAGGACAGGAGCCTACGAGCAGTACTTC.